This T cell receptor (beta chain) was identified during a study of blood T cell repertoires in COVID-19. Study overall: From the United States, Italy and Spain came samples of acute and convalescent COVID-19. PBMCs, B-cell-depleted T cells, or T cells were the source of the cDNA or gDNA that made up the material.

Original handling: The authors estimated nucleated cell counts from reference gene primer amplification. The data were produced by immunoSEQ multiplex PCR, yet TCRdb's version contains in-frame clones alone and is incomplete. The V and J calls and clone size are taken from that table; D and trimming were inferred from the DNA. The sample shows 230,000 or so clones, about 90% of them seen only once. Germline CDR1 is SGHDN and CDR2 is FVKESK. The CDR3 extends over 12 amino acids. The ends were cut back, 1 base at V and 3 bases at J, with 3 bases in the middle. Sequencing was carried out using peripheral blood. The sequence derives from a man aged 35 to 55 with active or convalescent COVID-19. V is TRBV14 and J is TRBJ1-2; D is ambiguous. The CDR3 loop is CASSQADYGYTF. DNA of the CDR3: TGTGCCAGCAGCCAAGCAGACTATGGCTACACCTTC.